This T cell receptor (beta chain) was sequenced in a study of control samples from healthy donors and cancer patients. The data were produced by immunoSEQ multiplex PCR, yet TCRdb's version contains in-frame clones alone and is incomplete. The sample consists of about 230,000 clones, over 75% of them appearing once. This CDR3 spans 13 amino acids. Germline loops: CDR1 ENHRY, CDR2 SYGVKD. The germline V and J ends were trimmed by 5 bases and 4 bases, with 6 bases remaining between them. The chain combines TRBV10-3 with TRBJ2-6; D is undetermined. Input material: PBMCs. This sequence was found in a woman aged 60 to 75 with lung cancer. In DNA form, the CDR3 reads TGTGCCATCAGTTTTCTGGGGGCCAACGTCCTGACTTTC. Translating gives CAISFLGANVLTF.